This TCR beta chain was found in a study of blood T cell repertoires in COVID-19. About the research overall: Samples representing acute and convalescent COVID-19 were sourced from the United States, Italy and Spain. Sources were T cells, B-cell-depleted T cells, or PBMCs; the material itself was cDNA or gDNA.

The germline gives CDR1 MNHEY, CDR2 SVGAGI. V was cut by 0 bases and J by 4 bases, with 14 bases left in between. This CDR3 is 16 amino acids long. Original methodology: Reference gene primers were amplified, and this amplification served to estimate nucleated cell counts. Repertoires were generated with immunoSEQ multiplex PCR, while TCRdb's copy carries only in-frame clones and drops some. D and trimming were read from the DNA, whereas the V and J calls and clone size are those reported in that table. The sample has roughly 70,000 clones; around 82% are singletons. The sample consisted of peripheral blood. The rearrangement links TRBV6-5 to TRBJ2-3; D remains unclear. The receptor's source is a human donor in a cohort sampled during active COVID-19. The CDR3 region has the DNA TGTGCCAGCAGTTACTCCCAGGATCATGGCGCAGATACGCAGTATTTT. It yields the protein CASSYSQDHGADTQYF.